The source of this T cell receptor (beta chain) is a study of blood T cell repertoires in COVID-19. Study as a whole: Sites across the United States, Italy and Spain contributed samples from acute and convalescent COVID-19. In each case, the material was cDNA or gDNA derived from T cells, B-cell-depleted T cells, or PBMCs.

The V segment lost 3 bases and the J segment 0 bases; nucleotides outside the gene matches: 0. The CDR3 extends over 16 amino acids. Germline V CDR1 and CDR2: MNHNS, SASEGT. Profiled with immunoSEQ multiplex PCR; TCRdb holds only in-frame clones, not every one. The repertoire holds about 180,000 clones, with around 80% as singletons. Sequenced sample: peripheral blood. This receptor was obtained from a human donor in a cohort sampled during active COVID-19. The chain joins TRBV6-1 to TRBJ1-3, with 12 bases aligning to TRBD1. In nucleotides, the CDR3 is TGTGCCAGCAGTGAGGGACAGGGGGCCTCTGGAAACACCATATATTTT. Protein product: CASSEGQGASGNTIYF.